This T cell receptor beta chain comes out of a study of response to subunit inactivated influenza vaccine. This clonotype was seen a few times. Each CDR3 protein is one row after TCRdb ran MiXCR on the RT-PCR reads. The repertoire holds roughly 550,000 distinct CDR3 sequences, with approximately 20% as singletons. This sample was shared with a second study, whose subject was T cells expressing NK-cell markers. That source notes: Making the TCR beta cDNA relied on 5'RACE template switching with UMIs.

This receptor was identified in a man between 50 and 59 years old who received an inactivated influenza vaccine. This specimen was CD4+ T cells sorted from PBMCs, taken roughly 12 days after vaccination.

CDR3 in DNA: TGCAGTGCTCCCGGGACAGCTCGGTCCCAGTACTTC. It encodes CSAPGTARSQYF. The chain carries TRBV20-1 and TRBJ2-5, with 7 bases aligning to TRBD1. The V gene's germline CDR1 is DFQATT and CDR2 SNEGSKA (reference sequence). This CDR3 has 12 residues. V gave up 5 bases and J gave up 9 bases; unmatched junction bases: 9.